Each of the 2 T cell receptor beta chains below was sequenced from the same sample in a study of T cells in Graves' hyperthyroidism and ophthalmopathy. TCR beta CDR3 regions were amplified from RNA. An initial round of RT-PCR targeting the TCR CDR3 relied on the HTBI primer set. TCRdb re-analysed the multiplex PCR reads in MiXCR, keeping a single row per CDR3 protein. Altogether roughly 350,000 distinct CDR3 sequences are present, roughly 15% being singletons, with the ten largest covering around a fifth. Sequences were obtained from blood. All receptors derive from a woman aged 25 to 39 with Graves' ophthalmopathy.

In this sample, this clonotype turned up many times. J is TRBJ1-3 and V is TRBV6-1; D may be TRBD1 (6 bases). The germline V and J ends were trimmed by 6 bases and 0 bases, with 12 bases remaining between them. CDR3 size: 15 residues. CDR1 is MNHNS and CDR2 is SASEGT in the germline V gene. The CDR3 region has the DNA TGTGCCAGCAGGCTACACAGGGCCTCTGGAAACACCATATATTTT. It translates to CASRLHRASGNTIYF.

This clonotype was picked up many times. This rearrangement joins TRBV18 to TRBJ2-5, with TRBD2 matching 13 bases. V dropped 6 bases and J dropped 2; count of bases not matched to a gene: 0. The CDR3 covers 14 residues. Germline V gene lookup returns CDR1 KGHSH and CDR2 LQKENI. CDR3 in amino acids: CASSTSGGQETQYF. CDR3 in DNA: TGTGCCAGCTCGACTAGCGGGGGGCAAGAGACCCAGTACTTC.